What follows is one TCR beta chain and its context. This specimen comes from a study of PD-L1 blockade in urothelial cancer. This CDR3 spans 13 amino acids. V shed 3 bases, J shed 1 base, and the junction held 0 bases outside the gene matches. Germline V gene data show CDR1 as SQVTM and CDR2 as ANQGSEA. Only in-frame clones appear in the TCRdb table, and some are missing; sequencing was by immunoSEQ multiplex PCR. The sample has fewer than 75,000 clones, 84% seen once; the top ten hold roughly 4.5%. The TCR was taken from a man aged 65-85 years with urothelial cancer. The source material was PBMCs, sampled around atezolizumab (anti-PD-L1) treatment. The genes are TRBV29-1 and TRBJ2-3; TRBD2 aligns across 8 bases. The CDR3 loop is CSVDGRGTDTQYF. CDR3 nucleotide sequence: TGCAGCGTTGACGGGAGGGGCACAGATACGCAGTATTTT.